These 7 T cell receptor beta chains were all obtained from the same sample, sequenced in a study of immune evolution from preneoplasia to lung adenocarcinoma. Profiled with immunoSEQ multiplex PCR; TCRdb holds only in-frame clones, not every one. This table holds around 2,500 clones, 40% found once. Sequencing was done on a sample of FFPE adjacent normal lung tissue. The origin of the receptors is a person aged 60-80 years with lung adenocarcinoma.

The chain employs TRBV10-2 and TRBJ1-6; D unclear. V was cut by 5 bases and J by 9 bases, with 5 bases left in between. The CDR3 has 11 amino acids. The germline CDR1 and CDR2 sequences are WSHSY and SAAADI. The CDR3 loop reads CASSQSSPLHF. The CDR3 DNA follows: TGCGCCAGCAGTCAGAGTTCACCCCTCCACTTT.

The rearrangement uses TRBV5-1 and TRBJ1-1, with TRBD1 identical over 9 bases. V gave up 4 bases and J gave up 5 bases; unmatched junction bases: 9. The germline CDR1 and CDR2 sequences are SGHRS and YFSETQ. This CDR3 has 15 residues. Here the CDR3 reads CASSPEQGARTEAFF. As DNA, the CDR3 is TGCGCCAGCAGCCCCGAACAGGGGGCGAGGACTGAAGCTTTCTTT.

The chain carries TRBV19 and TRBJ2-1; no definite D call. Germline V CDR1 and CDR2: LNHDA, SQIVND (reference sequence). V lost 3 bases and J lost 0, with 18 bases in between. The CDR3 spans 18 residues. The CDR3 is CASSIPLLTYSSYNEQFF. The DNA for the CDR3 is TGTGCCAGTAGTATTCCCCTCTTGACTTATAGCTCCTACAATGAGCAGTTCTTC.

The V and J genes are TRBV6-4 and TRBJ2-2, with unresolved D. V dropped 0 bases and J dropped 3 bases, with 2 bases sitting between them. CDR1 MRHNA and CDR2 SNTAGT come from the germline V gene. The CDR3 consists of 13 residues. The CDR3, as DNA: TGTGCCAGCAGTGACTCTGACACCGGGGAGCTGTTTTTT. Protein product: CASSDSDTGELFF.

The chain joins TRBV5-1 to TRBJ1-2; D is ambiguous. Germline V gene lookup returns CDR1 SGHRS and CDR2 YFSETQ. The CDR3 sequence is 15 residues long. V was shortened by 4 bases and J by 8 bases, with 21 bases between the two germline ends. The chain's CDR3 is CASSAGGQAWQGYTF. In nucleotides, the CDR3 is TGCGCCAGCAGCGCGGGAGGGCAGGCGTGGCAAGGCTACACCTTC.

This clone was counted a few times. The chain employs TRBV9 and TRBJ2-7; possibly TRBD2 for D (7 bases). The CDR3 length is 16 residues. Germline CDR1 is SGDLS and CDR2 is YYNGEE. V was cut by 0 bases and J by 0 bases, with 13 bases left in between. CDR3 amino acids: CASSVEGGTSSYEQYF. The CDR3 coding sequence is TGTGCCAGCAGCGTAGAGGGGGGGACCAGCTCCTACGAGCAGTACTTC.

This clone showed up just a few times. The chain carries TRBV11-2 and TRBJ2-7; D gene uncertain. Germline CDR1 SGHAT, CDR2 FQNNGV. V was pared by 0 bases and J by 4 bases, with 10 bases between. This CDR3 has 14 residues. The CDR3 reads CASSLDYRRYEQYF. CDR3 sequence (DNA): TGTGCCAGCAGCTTAGATTATCGGAGATACGAGCAGTACTTC.